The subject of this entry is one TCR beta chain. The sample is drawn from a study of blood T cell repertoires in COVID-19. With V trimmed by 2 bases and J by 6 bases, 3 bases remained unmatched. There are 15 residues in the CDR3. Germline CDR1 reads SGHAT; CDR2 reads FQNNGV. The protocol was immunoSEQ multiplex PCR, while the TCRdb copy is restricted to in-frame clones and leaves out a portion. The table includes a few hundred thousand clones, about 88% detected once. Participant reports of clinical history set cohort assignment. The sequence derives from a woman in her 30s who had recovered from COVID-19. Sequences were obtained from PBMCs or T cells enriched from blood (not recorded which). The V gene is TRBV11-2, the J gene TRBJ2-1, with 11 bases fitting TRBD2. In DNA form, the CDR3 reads TGTGCCAGCAGCTTACAACTAGCGGGAGTCAATGAGCAGTTCTTC. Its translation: CASSLQLAGVNEQFF.